Each of the 22 T cell receptor beta chains below was sequenced from the same sample in a study of regulatory T cells in long-lasting Graves disease. Construction of TCR beta libraries relied on iRepertoire HTBI primers and on Arm-PCR targeting CDR3 regions. One entry per CDR3 protein, called by TCRdb with MiXCR from the multiplex PCR reads. Of roughly 520,000 distinct CDR3 sequences detected, around 12% appear once; the ten largest clones hold 8% to 10%. Time point of the sample: newly diagnosed GD, antithyroid drugs for less than 3 months. With RNA extracted from PBMCs as input, the TCR library was made. These data also featured in a second study, about T cells in Graves' hyperthyroidism and ophthalmopathy.

This specimen consisted of peripheral blood mononuclear cells (PBMCs), obtained at new diagnosis, from a patient treated with antithyroid drugs. The receptor source for this set is a woman in her 30s with Graves disease.

A note on this clonotype: A clone one base away is much larger, so this may be a read error. V gene TRBV29-1 combines with J gene TRBJ2-5; unclear D gene. Germline V gives CDR1 SQVTM, CDR2 ANQGSEA. V was clipped by 4 bases and J by 0 bases, with 9 bases between them. CDR3 length equals 13 residues. This CDR3 reads CSVGAKNQETQYF. CDR3 nucleotides: TGCAGCGTTGGAGCAAAAAACCAAGAGACCCAGTACTTC.

V usage is TRBV9 and J usage is TRBJ2-3; 12 nucleotides align to TRBD2. The CDR3 runs 15 residues. With 3 bases clipped from V and 8 bases from J, the junction kept 7 bases outside the gene matches. Germline CDR1 SGDLS, CDR2 YYNGEE. This chain's CDR3 is CASSGTSGKGGTQYF. CDR3 DNA: TGTGCCAGCAGCGGGACTAGCGGGAAAGGAGGTACGCAGTATTTT.

This clonotype turned up a few times. The chain couples TRBV7-9 to TRBJ2-1, with 9 bases fitting TRBD2. The CDR3 totals 15 residues. After removal of 5 bases from V and 7 bases from J, the junction contained 9 bases not matched to a gene. The germline V gene encodes CDR1 SEHNR and CDR2 FQNEAQ (reference sequence). This chain's CDR3 is CASSRGTSLGNEQFF. CDR3 bases: TGTGCCAGCAGCCGGGGGACTAGCCTAGGGAATGAGCAGTTCTTC.

This chain links TRBV7-9 with TRBJ1-6, with D possibly TRBD1 on 5 matching bases. Germline V gene data show CDR1 as SEHNR and CDR2 as FQNEAQ (reference sequence). CDR3 size: 16 residues. Trimming took off 5 bases at V and 6 bases at J, with 17 bases between the two ends. The DNA for the CDR3 is TGTGCCAGCAGCCTAAGAATCGGAGGGGCTAATTCACCCCTCCACTTT. Translating it yields CASSLRIGGANSPLHF.

The rearrangement links TRBV20-1 to TRBJ2-7; 11 bases agree with TRBD2. The CDR3 has 13 residues. CDR1 and CDR2 (germline): DFQATT, SNEGSKA (reference sequence). Trimming removed 2 bases from V and 9 bases from J; junction bases left unmatched: 6. CDR3 sequence (DNA): TGCAGTGCTAGAAAGCTAGCGGGAGGTGCGCAGTACTTC. It translates to CSARKLAGGAQYF.

This clonotype was counted ten times or more. This sequence joins TRBV24-1 and TRBJ2-1, with 8 bases that match TRBD1. There are 16 residues in the CDR3. Losses at the gene ends were 4 bases for V and 4 bases for J; bases not matched to a gene: 8. Per the germline V gene, CDR1 is KGHDR and CDR2 is SFDVKD. The chain's CDR3 is CATSDRQGILYNEQFF. In DNA form, the CDR3 reads TGTGCCACCAGTGACCGACAGGGGATCCTATACAATGAGCAGTTCTTC.

Concerning this clonotype: This sequence may be a read error, since a much larger clone differs from it by one base. The genes are TRBV27 and TRBJ2-7, with 8 bases matching TRBD2. This CDR3 is built from 16 residues. Looked up from germline, CDR1 is MNHEY and CDR2 is SMNVEV (reference sequence). Here the CDR3 reads CASSPRAGGTTYEQHF. DNA of the CDR3: TGTGCCAGCAGTCCCAGGGCGGGAGGTACCACCTACGAGCAGCACTTC.

This clonotype was seen at least ten times. This rearrangement joins TRBV2 to TRBJ2-3; maybe TRBD2 (5 bases). The CDR3 spans 15 residues. Trimming cost V 2 bases and J 0 bases, with 9 bases left between them. Germline values: CDR1 SNHLY, CDR2 FYNNEI. CDR3: CASSELGGSTDTQYF. CDR3 nucleotides: TGTGCCAGCAGTGAACTGGGCGGGAGCACAGATACGCAGTATTTT.

In this sample, this clonotype turned up many times. V usage is TRBV28 and J usage is TRBJ1-5; D remains ambiguous. Germline CDR1 is MDHEN and CDR2 is SYDVKM. V was pared by 3 bases and J by 0 bases, with 9 bases between. This CDR3 has 15 residues. CDR3 protein: CASSLGTISNQPQHF. The CDR3 nucleotides are TGTGCCAGCAGTTTGGGAACAATTAGCAATCAGCCCCAGCATTTT.

This clonotype occurred many times. This sequence joins TRBV11-2 and TRBJ2-5; 11 bases align to TRBD2. The CDR3 totals 17 residues. The germline gives CDR1 SGHAT, CDR2 FQNNGV. The ends lost 5 bases at V and 0 bases at J; junction bases unmatched: 8. Here the CDR3 reads CASSPSRTSGYQETQYF. CDR3 nucleotides: TGTGCCAGCAGCCCCAGTAGGACTAGCGGGTACCAAGAGACCCAGTACTTC.

This clonotype was counted at least ten times. The V and J genes are TRBV11-3 and TRBJ2-5, with D perhaps given as TRBD1 or TRBD2 (5 bases each). The V and J ends lost 5 bases and 5 bases respectively, with 15 bases between them. This CDR3 has 14 amino acids. Germline-derived CDR1 and CDR2 are SGHNT and YENEEA. In DNA, the CDR3 is TGTGCCAGCAGCCCGGGACCTTTCTTGGAGACCCAGTACTTC. Amino acids: CASSPGPFLETQYF.

The chain joins TRBV7-8 to TRBJ1-2; 7 nucleotides align to TRBD1. Germline assignment: CDR1 SGHVS and CDR2 FQNEAQ. The V segment lost 9 bases and the J segment 7 bases; nucleotides outside the gene matches: 11. This CDR3 region has 13 residues. The CDR3 sequence is CARSPRQGRGYTF. CDR3 DNA sequence: TGTGCCAGAAGCCCACGACAGGGACGTGGCTACACCTTC.

This clonotype was detected many times. This chain uses TRBV11-2 with TRBJ2-1; maybe TRBD2 (6 bases). The CDR3 runs 16 residues. The germline V gene encodes CDR1 SGHAT and CDR2 FQNNGV. Deletions cut 5 bases from V and 5 bases from J, with 19 bases between. For the CDR3, the DNA is TGTGCCAGCAGCCCACCCCAGTGGGGCGGGAACAATGAGCAGTTCTTC. Its translation: CASSPPQWGGNNEQFF.

In its sample, this clonotype was seen many times. V usage is TRBV5-6 and J usage is TRBJ2-2; D is perhaps TRBD1 (6 bases). The CDR3 is 15 amino acids. V dropped 2 bases and J dropped 1 base, with 9 bases sitting between them. The germline gives CDR1 SGHDT, CDR2 YYEEEE. The CDR3 coding sequence is TGTGCCAGCAGCTTCCGACAGGTGAACACCGGGGAGCTGTTTTTT. Its protein product is CASSFRQVNTGELFF.

There are many counts of this clonotype. DNA of the CDR3: TGCAGTGCTAGAGCGAGGACGGACAAGATTGAGAACTATGGCTACACCTTC. Translating it yields CSARARTDKIENYGYTF. V usage is TRBV20-1 and J usage is TRBJ1-2; a possible D gene is TRBD1 (5 bases). The CDR3 has 17 amino acids. V shed 1 base and J shed 2 bases, with 20 bases lying between them. CDR1 and CDR2 (germline): DFQATT, SNEGSKA (reference sequence).

This clonotype was counted at least ten times. V and J are TRBV10-3 and TRBJ2-5; D could derive from TRBD1 or TRBD2 (5 bases each). This CDR3 comprises 17 residues. The V end lost 6 bases, the J end lost 4 bases, and 24 bases lay between the germline ends. Germline-derived CDR1 and CDR2 are ENHRY and SYGVKD. CDR3 sequence reads: CAISQGTWAPQGETQYF. The CDR3 coding sequence is TGTGCCATCAGCCAAGGGACCTGGGCACCACAAGGAGAGACCCAGTACTTC.

This clonotype was observed at least ten times. The chain joins TRBV12-3 or TRBV12-4 to TRBJ2-7, with 9 bases identical to TRBD1. This CDR3 has 14 residues. Trimming at V came to 4 bases and at J to 3 bases, leaving 4 bases not matched to a gene. In nucleotides, the CDR3 is TGTGCCAGCAGTTCCCCGGACAGGGGCTACGAGCAGTACTTC. Translation gives CASSSPDRGYEQYF.

This rearrangement joins TRBV19 to TRBJ2-1; 10 bases are a match to TRBD2. Unmatched junction bases numbered 8, after V lost 0 bases and J lost 9 bases. The CDR3 runs to 16 residues. Germline-derived CDR1 and CDR2 are LNHDA and SQIVND (reference sequence). The CDR3 region has the DNA TGTGCCAGTAGTATAGAAGCCCTAGCGGGAGCGGGTGAGCAGTTCTTC. Its translation is CASSIEALAGAGEQFF.

At least ten counts were recorded for this clonotype. The chain uses TRBV28 and TRBJ2-3, with D possibly being TRBD2 (5 bases). CDR3 length: 14 amino acids. V lost 6 bases, J lost 1 base, and 11 bases lay in between. Germline CDR1 MDHEN, CDR2 SYDVKM. CDR3 amino acids: CASRPSGGTDTQYF. CDR3 nucleotide sequence: TGTGCCAGCAGACCCTCCGGGGGCACAGATACGCAGTATTTT.

This chain uses TRBV5-4 with TRBJ2-1, with 8 positions matching TRBD2. The germline CDR1 and CDR2 sequences are SGHNT and YYREEE (reference sequence). Losses at the gene ends were 0 bases for V and 1 base for J; bases not matched to a gene: 3. The CDR3 is made up of 16 amino acids. The CDR3 loop reads CASSLAGGRSYNEQFF. The CDR3 DNA reads TGTGCCAGCAGCTTGGCTGGCGGGAGGTCCTACAATGAGCAGTTCTTC.

This clonotype came up many times. V usage is TRBV6-2 or TRBV6-3 and J usage is TRBJ2-1; 7 bases fit TRBD1. Per the germline V gene, CDR1 is MNHEY and CDR2 is SVGEGT. The CDR3 loop spans 17 amino acids. Unmatched junction bases numbered 16, after V lost 4 bases and J lost 7 bases. CDR3 residues: CASSWLPSTGSKNEQFF. In DNA, the CDR3 is TGTGCCAGCAGTTGGTTACCGTCGACAGGGAGTAAGAATGAGCAGTTCTTC.

There are a few counts of this clonotype. This chain connects TRBV5-1 to TRBJ2-7; the match to TRBD1 covers 10 bases. Germline-derived CDR1 and CDR2 are SGHRS and YFSETQ. The CDR3 consists of 14 residues. The V segment lost 4 bases and the J segment 7 bases; nucleotides outside the gene matches: 8. The DNA of the CDR3 is TGCGCCAGCAGCCCCTCCGGGACAGGGGAAGAGCAGTACTTC. Amino acids: CASSPSGTGEEQYF.